This TCR beta chain was profiled in a study of PD-L1 blockade in urothelial cancer. Stated time point: pretreatment peripheral blood. Synthetic analogs of TCR templates were spiked into every PCR. Clones were sequenced by immunoSEQ multiplex PCR, and TCRdb holds only the in-frame ones, with some missing. The profile covers 45,000 to 55,000 clones, with roughly 78% appearing a single time and about 10% taken by the ten largest. V was clipped by 3 bases and J by 6 bases; unmatched bases: 3. The CDR3 has 13 amino acids. CDR1 and CDR2 (germline): SGHVS, FQNEAQ. The receptor comes from a man in his sixties or seventies with urothelial cancer. Sequenced here: PBMCs, sampled around atezolizumab (anti-PD-L1) treatment. The V gene is TRBV7-8, the J gene TRBJ1-2, with 8 bases fitting TRBD1. The CDR3 reads CASSLQQGDGYTF. CDR3 in DNA: TGTGCCAGCAGCTTGCAACAGGGGGATGGCTACACCTTC.